This T cell receptor (beta chain) stems from a study of T cell repertoires in cytomegalovirus infection. Study conclusions and caveats: Dominating the ex vivo response were TCR beta clonotypes that were CMV-specific and HLA-C-restricted.

This clonotype was seen more than once but under ten times. Its antigen is undetermined. V was clipped by 8 bases and J by 6 bases, with 12 bases between them. This CDR3 contains 12 residues. MiXCR, applied by TCRdb to the reads, yields one record per CDR3 protein. The table includes about 900,000 distinct CDR3 sequences, 31% detected once. The source was cultured CD8+ T cells from PBMCs, collected from culture after CMV antigen stimulation. The chain recombines TRBV12-3 or TRBV12-4 with TRBJ2-3; D call uncertain. This TCR came from a human donor in good health (CMV status not recorded). Some clones in this sample may be carry-over from other donors' samples. CDR3 amino acids: CASRSLDDTQYF. The CDR3 DNA follows: TGTGCCAGCCGCTCCCTGGATGATACGCAGTATTTT.